This is a list of T cell receptor beta chains from one sample in a study of vaccination and CD4 T cells after COVID-19. MiXCR, applied by TCRdb to the PCR reads, yields one record per CDR3 protein. The table lists about 15,000 distinct CDR3 sequences, 30% to 40% of them singletons. Their recognized antigens are unknown. The sample consisted of cultured CD4+ T cells from blood. The receptor set was obtained from a human donor with COVID-19. The CDR3 runs from the conserved cysteine through the conserved F or W. Each record gives: clone size, CDR3 length, J gene, V gene, D gene, CDR3 DNA, CDR3 protein. D genes are given only for firm matches. The size of a clone is reported for some rows only, either as once, few or many, or as a class for expanded clones.

>-|15|TRBJ2-4|TRBV19|-
TGTGCCAGTAGCCCTGACGGGACACCCTACAACATTCAGTACTTC
CASSPDGTPYNIQYF
>-|17|TRBJ1-5|TRBV28|-
TGTGCCAGCAGTCCTCCCCCCCGGGTTCAGAGCAATCAGCCCCAGCATTTT
CASSPPPRVQSNQPQHF
>-|15|TRBJ2-1|TRBV5-1|-
TGCGCCAGCAGCTTCGGACAAGGCATCTACAATGAGCAGTTCTTC
CASSFGQGIYNEQFF
>-|16|TRBJ1-4|TRBV19|-
TGTGCCAGTAGTATGTCTTCATTGCCAACTAATGAAAAACTGTTTTTT
CASSMSSLPTNEKLFF
>few|14|TRBJ1-1|TRBV4-3|-
TGCGCCAGCAGCCAAGGGGCGGGGAACACTGAAGCTTTCTTT
CASSQGAGNTEAFF
>-|13|TRBJ2-2|TRBV6-1|TRBD2
TGTGCCAGCACGGGGGAGGGGCGTTGGGAGCTGTTTTTT
CASTGEGRWELFF
>few|14|TRBJ1-2|TRBV20-1|TRBD1
TGCAGTGCTCACCCGGGACAGGGGGCTGACGGCTACACCTTC
CSAHPGQGADGYTF
>once|14|TRBJ1-2|TRBV27|TRBD1
TGTGCCAGCGGTTTAAGCGGGACAGGGGGCAGCTACACCTTC
CASGLSGTGGSYTF
>-|13|TRBJ2-7|TRBV29-1|TRBD1
TGCAGCGTCCAAAGGACAGGGGGCTTCGAGCAGTACTTC
CSVQRTGGFEQYF
>few|16|TRBJ1-5|TRBV7-9|-
TGTGCCAGCAGCTTAAGAGGGACGGATAGCAATCAGCCCCAGCATTTT
CASSLRGTDSNQPQHF
>few|13|TRBJ2-3|TRBV21-1|-
TGTGCCAGCACCATTCTTGGGACAGATACGCAGTATTTT
CASTILGTDTQYF
>-|16|TRBJ2-1|TRBV7-2|TRBD2
TGTGCCAGCAGCTTTCCGACTAGCGGGAGCTACAATGAGCAGTTCTTC
CASSFPTSGSYNEQFF
>few|16|TRBJ2-7|TRBV7-9|-
TGTGCCAGCAGCTTAGTAACCAACCCAGCCCCCTACGAGCAGTACTTC
CASSLVTNPAPYEQYF
>-|15|TRBJ2-2|TRBV12-3/TRBV12-4|-
TGTGCCAGCAGTTTAGGGGGGTCGCGGACCGGGGAGCTGTTTTTT
CASSLGGSRTGELFF
>-|13|TRBJ2-7|TRBV5-4|-
TGTGCCAGCAGCGCCCGGGCTAGCCACGAGCAGTACTTC
CASSARASHEQYF